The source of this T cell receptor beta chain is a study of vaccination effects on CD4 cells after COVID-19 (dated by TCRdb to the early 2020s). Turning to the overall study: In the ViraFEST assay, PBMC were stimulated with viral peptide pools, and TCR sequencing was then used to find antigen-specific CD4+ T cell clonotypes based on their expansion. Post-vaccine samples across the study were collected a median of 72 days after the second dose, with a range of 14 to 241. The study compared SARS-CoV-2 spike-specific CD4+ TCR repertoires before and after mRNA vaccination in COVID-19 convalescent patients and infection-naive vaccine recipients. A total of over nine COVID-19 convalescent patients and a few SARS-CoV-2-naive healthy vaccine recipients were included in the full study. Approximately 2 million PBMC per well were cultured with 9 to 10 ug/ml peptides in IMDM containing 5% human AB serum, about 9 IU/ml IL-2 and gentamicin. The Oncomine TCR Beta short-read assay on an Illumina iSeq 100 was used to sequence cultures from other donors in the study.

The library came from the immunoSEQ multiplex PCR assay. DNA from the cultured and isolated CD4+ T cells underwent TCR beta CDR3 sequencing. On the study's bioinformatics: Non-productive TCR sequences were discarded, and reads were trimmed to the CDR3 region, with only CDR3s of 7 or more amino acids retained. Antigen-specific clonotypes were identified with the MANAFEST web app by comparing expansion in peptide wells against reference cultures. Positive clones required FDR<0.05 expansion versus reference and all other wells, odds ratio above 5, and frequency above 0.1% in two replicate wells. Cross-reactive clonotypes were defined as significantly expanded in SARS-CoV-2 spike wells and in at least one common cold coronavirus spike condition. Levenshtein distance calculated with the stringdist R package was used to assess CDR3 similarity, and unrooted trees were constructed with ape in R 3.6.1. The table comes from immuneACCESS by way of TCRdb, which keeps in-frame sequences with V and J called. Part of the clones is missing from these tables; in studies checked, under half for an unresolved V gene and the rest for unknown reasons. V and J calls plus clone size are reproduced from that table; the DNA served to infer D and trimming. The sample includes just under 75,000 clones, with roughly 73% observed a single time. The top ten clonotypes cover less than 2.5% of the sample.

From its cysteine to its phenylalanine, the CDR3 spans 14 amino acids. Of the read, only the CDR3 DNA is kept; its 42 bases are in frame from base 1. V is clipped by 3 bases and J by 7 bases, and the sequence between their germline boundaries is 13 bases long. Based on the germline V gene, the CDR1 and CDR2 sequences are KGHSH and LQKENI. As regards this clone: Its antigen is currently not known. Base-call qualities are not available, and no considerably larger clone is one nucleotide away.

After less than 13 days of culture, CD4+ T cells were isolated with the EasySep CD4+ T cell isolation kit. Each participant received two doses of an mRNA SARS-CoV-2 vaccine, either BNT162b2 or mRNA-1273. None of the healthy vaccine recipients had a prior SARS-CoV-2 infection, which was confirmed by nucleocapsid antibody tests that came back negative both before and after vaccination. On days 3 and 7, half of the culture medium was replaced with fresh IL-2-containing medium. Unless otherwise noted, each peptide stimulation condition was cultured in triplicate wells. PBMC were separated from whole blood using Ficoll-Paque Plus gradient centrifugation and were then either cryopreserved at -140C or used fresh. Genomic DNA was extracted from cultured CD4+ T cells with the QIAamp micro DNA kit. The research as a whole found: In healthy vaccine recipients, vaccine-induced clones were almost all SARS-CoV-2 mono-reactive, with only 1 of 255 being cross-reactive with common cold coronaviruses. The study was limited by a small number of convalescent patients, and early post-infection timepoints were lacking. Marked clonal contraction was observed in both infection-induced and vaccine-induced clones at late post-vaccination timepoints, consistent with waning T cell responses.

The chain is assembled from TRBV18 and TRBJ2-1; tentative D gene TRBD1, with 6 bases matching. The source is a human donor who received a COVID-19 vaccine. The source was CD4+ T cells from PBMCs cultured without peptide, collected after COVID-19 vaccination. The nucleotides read TGTGCCAGCTCACCCATGAACAGGGATAATGAGCAGTTCTTC. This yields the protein CASSPMNRDNEQFF.